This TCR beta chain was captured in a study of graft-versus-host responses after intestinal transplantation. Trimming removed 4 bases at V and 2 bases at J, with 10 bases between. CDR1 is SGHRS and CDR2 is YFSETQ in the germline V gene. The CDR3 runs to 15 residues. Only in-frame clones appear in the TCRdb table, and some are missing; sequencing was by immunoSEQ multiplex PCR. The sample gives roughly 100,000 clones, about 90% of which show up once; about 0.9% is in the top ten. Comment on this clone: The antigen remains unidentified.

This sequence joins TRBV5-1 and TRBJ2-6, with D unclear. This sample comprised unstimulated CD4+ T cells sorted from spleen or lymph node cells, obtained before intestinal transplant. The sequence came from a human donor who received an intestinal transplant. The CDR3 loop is CASSPPAPGANVLTF. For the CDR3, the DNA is TGCGCCAGCAGCCCCCCGGCTCCTGGGGCCAACGTCCTGACTTTC.